A single sample is the source of the 23 T cell receptor beta chains below, sequenced in a study of OX40 agonist ivuxolimab in advanced cancers. Profiled with immunoSEQ multiplex PCR; TCRdb holds only in-frame clones, not every one. The table shows about 76,000 clones, with approximately 83% occurring only once. The sample was CD4+ or CD8+ T cells sorted from blood, taken in a trial of the OX40 agonist ivuxolimab. All receptors derive from an adult with an advanced solid tumor such as melanoma, head and neck, liver or kidney cancer.

The chain couples TRBV12-5 to TRBJ2-5; 7 bases match TRBD1. The better agreement between TRBJ2-7 and the DNA end casts doubt on the J call. Germline V gene data show CDR1 as LGHNT and CDR2 as FRNRAP. This CDR3 contains 15 residues. The CDR3 nucleotides read TGTGCTAGTGGTTTGGTCCGGACAGGCTCCTACGAGCAGTACTTC. It codes for CASGLVRTGSYEQYF.

The rearrangement joins TRBV6-5 to TRBJ1-2, with D possibly being TRBD1 (5 bases). The germline gives CDR1 MNHEY, CDR2 SVGAGI. CDR3 length: 14 residues. Trimming removed 7 bases from V and 4 bases from J, with 16 bases in between. The CDR3: CASTDFIGGYGYTF. CDR3 bases: TGTGCCAGCACCGACTTTATTGGGGGCTATGGCTACACCTTC.

The gene calls are TRBV27 and TRBJ2-7; tentatively, D is TRBD1 (5 bases). Per germline, CDR1 MNHEY and CDR2 SMNVEV (reference sequence). Trimming removed 0 bases from V and 0 bases from J, with 18 bases in between. The CDR3 consists of 18 residues. DNA for the CDR3: TGTGCCAGCAGTTTATCGTTGGGGCAGGCCTTCCCCTCCTACGAGCAGTACTTC. Amino acid sequence: CASSLSLGQAFPSYEQYF.

V usage is TRBV4-2 and J usage is TRBJ1-5; no clear D gene. V lost 4 bases and J lost 6, with 7 bases in between. The CDR3 loop spans 12 amino acids. Germline CDR1 LGHNA, CDR2 YNFKEQ. The CDR3 here is CASSPRSQPQHF. CDR3 sequence (DNA): TGTGCCAGCAGCCCCCGCAGTCAGCCCCAGCATTTT.

The chain combines TRBV5-1 with TRBJ2-3, with D possibly TRBD2 on 7 matching bases. Deletions cut 2 bases from V and 5 bases from J, with 12 bases between. Germline lookup yields CDR1 SGHRS and CDR2 YFSETQ. The CDR3 runs to 14 residues. Here the CDR3 DNA reads TGCGCCAGCAGCTTACGGGGGGCCGGAGATACGCAGTATTTT. Protein product: CASSLRGAGDTQYF.

The chain uses TRBV2 and TRBJ1-3; no firm D call. The CDR3 contains 14 residues. Germline CDR1 is SNHLY and CDR2 is FYNNEI. Between the trimmed V and J ends, which lost 0 bases and 4 bases, there was a span of 7 bases. CDR3 loop: CASSEARSGNTIYF. The CDR3 region has the DNA TGTGCCAGCAGTGAAGCAAGGTCGGGAAACACCATATATTTT.

This rearrangement joins TRBV27 to TRBJ2-5, with D possibly being TRBD1 (6 bases). CDR3 length equals 15 residues. The germline gives CDR1 MNHEY, CDR2 SMNVEV (reference sequence). Between the trimmed V and J ends, which lost 4 bases and 0 bases, there was a span of 12 bases. CDR3 sequence reads: CASSSVGDNQETQYF. CDR3 DNA: TGTGCCAGCAGTTCCGTAGGGGACAACCAAGAGACCCAGTACTTC.

The DNA of the CDR3 is TGCGCCAGCAGCCAGGGTAGACAGGCCGGCTCCTACAATGAGCAGTTCTTC. Translation: CASSQGRQAGSYNEQFF. The rearrangement joins TRBV4-3 to TRBJ2-1; perhaps TRBD1 as D (6 bases). Looked up from germline, CDR1 is LGHNA and CDR2 is YSLEER. Trimming shortened V by 3 bases and J by 0 bases, and 15 bases separated the two germline ends. This CDR3 region has 17 residues.

V usage is TRBV29-1 and J usage is TRBJ1-2; D is unresolved. Germline CDR1 reads SQVTM; CDR2 reads ANQGSEA. Trimming stripped 0 bases from V and 4 bases from J, with 12 bases between. This CDR3 has 14 residues. The DNA of the CDR3 is TGCAGCGTTGAAGATCAACGGGATCTCTATGGCTACACCTTC. Its protein is CSVEDQRDLYGYTF.

V usage is TRBV6-5 and J usage is TRBJ1-1; D is unclear. The CDR3 runs to 13 residues. Germline loops: CDR1 MNHEY, CDR2 SVGAGI. The V end was cut by 7 bases, the J end by 6 bases, with 15 bases between. CDR3 sequence reads: CASISNSGAEAFF. The CDR3 DNA reads TGTGCCAGCATTTCCAACTCAGGAGCTGAAGCTTTCTTT.

The chain employs TRBV5-6 and TRBJ2-3; 8 bases line up with TRBD2. CDR1 is SGHDT, CDR2 YYEEEE, per germline. Trimming removed 0 bases from V and 3 bases from J; junction bases left unmatched: 9. This CDR3 region has 17 residues. CDR3 in amino acids: CASSLGRLTSATDTQYF. The DNA for the CDR3 is TGTGCCAGCAGCTTGGGGAGGTTGACTAGCGCTACAGATACGCAGTATTTT.

The chain carries TRBV19 and TRBJ2-1; D may match TRBD1 or TRBD2 (6 bases each). Germline CDR1 is LNHDA and CDR2 is SQIVND (reference sequence). CDR3 length equals 14 residues. V shed 0 bases and J shed 10 bases, with 13 bases lying between them. The DNA of the CDR3 is TGTGCCAGTAGTATAGAAGCAGGGGCGGGGGAGCAGTTCTTC. Its translation is CASSIEAGAGEQFF.

The V gene is TRBV6-5, the J gene TRBJ1-5, with 7 bases fitting TRBD1. This CDR3 is 12 amino acids long. The germline gives CDR1 MNHEY, CDR2 SVGAGI. The V segment lost 5 bases and the J segment 11 bases; nucleotides outside the gene matches: 6. The CDR3 region is CASSESGQSQHF. For the CDR3, the DNA is TGTGCCAGCAGTGAGTCGGGACAGTCCCAGCATTTT.

The chain recombines TRBV6-5 with TRBJ2-5, with D tentatively TRBD2 (6 bases). This CDR3 spans 13 amino acids. Germline V gene lookup returns CDR1 MNHEY and CDR2 SVGAGI. Trimming removed 8 bases from V and 5 bases from J, with 15 bases in between. CDR3 residues: CASRRGGRETQYF. The CDR3 DNA follows: TGTGCCAGCCGACGAGGTGGGAGGGAGACCCAGTACTTC.

This clone was detected only a few times. This chain connects TRBV18 to TRBJ1-1; maybe TRBD1 (5 bases). Germline CDR1 is KGHSH and CDR2 is LQKENI. This CDR3 region has 17 residues. Deletions cut 2 bases from V and 1 base from J, with 17 bases between. The CDR3: CASSPIQASGANTEAFF. The CDR3 DNA follows: TGTGCCAGCTCACCAATACAGGCATCCGGGGCGAACACTGAAGCTTTCTTT.

The chain couples TRBV6-1 to TRBJ2-7; no reliable D call. V was trimmed by 2 bases and J by 3 bases, leaving 5 bases between them. Germline V gene lookup returns CDR1 MNHNS and CDR2 SASEGT. The CDR3 totals 12 residues. The CDR3 reads CASSELVYEQYF. CDR3 sequence (DNA): TGTGCCAGCAGTGAACTGGTCTACGAGCAGTACTTC.

The chain joins TRBV6-1 to TRBJ1-5; D not resolved. Germline V gene data show CDR1 as MNHNS and CDR2 as SASEGT. The CDR3 length is 14 residues. V gave up 6 bases and J gave up 4 bases, with 13 bases separating them. In DNA, the CDR3 is TGTGCCAGCAGGGAATCTCAGCAAAATCAGCCCCAGCATTTT. Translated: CASRESQQNQPQHF.

The J gene is TRBJ1-1, the V gene TRBV12-5; TRBD1 matches at 8 bases. Trimming removed 7 bases from V and 3 bases from J; junction bases left unmatched: 4. CDR1 and CDR2 from the germline V gene are LGHNT and FRNRAP. The CDR3 consists of 13 residues. CDR3 in amino acids: CASAPDRDTEAFF. The CDR3, as DNA: TGTGCTAGTGCCCCGGACAGGGACACTGAAGCTTTCTTT. Together with reference TRBV12-5 and TRBJ1-1, the CDR3 gives the full variable domain: DARVTQTPRHKVTEMGQEVTMRCQPILGHNTVFWYRQTMMQGLELLAYFRNRAPLDDSGMPKDRFSAEMPDATLATLKIQPSEPRDSAVYFCASAPDRDTEAFFGQGTRLTVV.

The chain uses TRBV2 and TRBJ2-7, with D possibly matching TRBD2 (5 bases). The V end lost 8 bases, the J end lost 10 bases, and 12 bases lay between the germline ends. CDR3 length: 10 amino acids. CDR1 and CDR2 from the germline V gene are SNHLY and FYNNEI. CDR3 region: CASGPADQYF. CDR3 nucleotides: TGTGCCAGCGGGCCAGCGGATCAGTACTTC. The full variable domain, its missing parts supplied by reference TRBV2 and TRBJ2-7, is EPEVTQTPSHQVTQMGQEVILRCVPISNHLYFYWYRQILGQKVEFLVSFYNNEISEKSEIFDDQFSVERPDGSNFTLKIRSTKLEDSAMYFCASGPADQYFGPGTRLTVT.

J is TRBJ2-4 and V is TRBV11-2; TRBD1 agrees at 7 bases. The germline gives CDR1 SGHAT, CDR2 FQNNGV. This CDR3 contains 15 residues. V was pared by 1 base and J by 3 bases, with 3 bases of the junction left unmatched. The CDR3 nucleotides read TGTGCCAGCAGCTTAGTATGGACAGGCAAAAACATTCAGTACTTC. This codes for CASSLVWTGKNIQYF.

V and J are TRBV12-5 and TRBJ2-7; TRBD1 matches 8 bases. The CDR3 length is 14 residues. CDR1 is LGHNT, CDR2 FRNRAP, per germline. Trimming cost V 4 bases and J 3 bases; bases outside gene matches: 5. DNA for the CDR3: TGTGCTAGTGGTTATACCGGGACAGGCTACGAGCAGTACTTC. Its protein product is CASGYTGTGYEQYF.

This chain uses TRBV7-9 with TRBJ1-4; 7 nucleotides align to TRBD1. V was clipped by 5 bases and J by 7 bases; unmatched bases: 7. CDR1 and CDR2 (germline): SEHNR, FQNEAQ (reference sequence). The CDR3 runs 14 residues. The CDR3 DNA follows: TGTGCCAGCAGCCCAAACAGGGGTGGTGAAAAACTGTTTTTT. Its translation is CASSPNRGGEKLFF.

With respect to this clone: Mismatch with germline at one junction end may stem from a read error. The chain joins TRBV10-3 to TRBJ1-4, with 8 bases aligning to TRBD1. This CDR3 has 15 amino acids. Per germline, CDR1 ENHRY and CDR2 SYGVKD. As DNA, the CDR3 is TGTGCCAGCAGTTACCCTGGACAGGGCAATGAAAAACTGTTTTTT. The encoded protein is CASSYPGQGNEKLFF.